The sequence of this T cell receptor (beta chain) was determined in a study of cytomegalovirus exposure and HLA in healthy donors (dated by TCRdb to about 2017). About the investigation overall: According to an earlier analysis of around 600 of the donors, some 180 million T cells yielded 117 million unique TCR beta sequences and about 300 Gb of sequence data. An early release that covered some 640 HLA-typed donors contained about 300 gigabases of sequencing data and 75 million to 100 million unique TCR sequences. Of the roughly 400 genotyped donors, over 65% fell in the genetic ancestry cluster associated with self-reported Caucasian donors. The study aimed to test whether cataloging public T cell receptors could reveal signatures of past pathogen exposure. The study profiled the T cell repertoires of 550 to 700 subjects by immunosequencing and related them to cytomegalovirus serostatus. In addition to the first cohort of 650 to 750 subjects, a separate validation cohort of under 150 different subjects was used. The study combined high-throughput TCR immunosequencing, statistical association of individual TCRs with disease status, and machine learning to predict cytomegalovirus infection status. A later analysis re-examined previously published TCR beta repertoires from just over 650 donors and added high-resolution HLA genotyping to investigate patterns of TCR occurrence. Rather than drawing on any new phenotypic data, the later analysis identified candidate immune exposures from TCR beta sequences and the way those sequences occurred across donors. An earlier analysis of several hundred of the donors applied high-throughput TCR beta sequencing to assess whether each TCR beta V gene segment acted as functional or pseudogenic. Donor age, sex, ethnicity and CMV serostatus were compiled together with the repertoire data. Genome-wide SNP genotypes for about 65% of the roughly 700 donors were used in a later genetic analysis, which treated that subset as a discovery cohort. Every discovery cohort repertoire had been produced on one sequencing platform. Both class I and class II loci were covered by HLA typing, at four-digit resolution. The number of donors typed differed by locus, with roughly 629-640 for A, B, C, DRB1 and DQB1, roughly 520 for DQA1, over 600 for DPA1, and around 460 for DPB1. Because of strong linkage in the cohort, roughly five DR-DQ haplotypes were treated as single units for association and clustering. Across approximately 400 genotyped donors of the cohort, an average of 235,054 unique TCR beta nucleotide sequences per donor were sequenced, and about a sixth of those sequences were non-productive.

Here is what the overall study found, with its caveats: A cluster of highly shared sequence variants was judged likely to represent a technical artifact of the sequencing pipeline. A total of 150 or so TCR beta chains were listed by the study as associated with cytomegalovirus. In a later genetic analysis, fewer N-insertions in productive TCRs were reported among donors in an Asian-associated ancestry cluster than the approximately 630-donor mean. In a later analysis, some 18,000 TCR beta sequences were associated with specific HLA alleles at a false discovery rate of 0.05. Because counts were too low, 15 or so rarely observed V segments, including chromosome 9 orphons, were excluded from the earlier analysis of around 590 of the donors. Most CMV-associated TCR beta chains appeared to be HLA-restricted in a later analysis, and the HLA associations seemed to be driven largely by CMV exposure. Because the 87-base-pair reads could not distinguish some IMGT-functional V segments, including TRBV6-2 and TRBV6-3, those segments were excluded. The authors suggested that the approach could potentially be extended to other disease states and immunological phenotypes. V-gene and J-gene trimming of TCR beta chains was associated with a missense DCLRE1C variant in a later genetic analysis, and the association was replicated in an independent cohort. Across donors, most TCR sequences were observed very rarely, whereas some public TCRs were present in many individuals. A later analysis found that HLA-associated TCR beta chains were more clonally expanded and had lower generation probabilities than equally common non-associated chains. Strong co-occurrence of HLA alleles, especially DR and DQ, made assigning TCR associations to individual alleles difficult. The classifier was reported to diagnose cytomegalovirus status with high specificity and sensitivity in both the original cohort and the validation cohort. A further reported finding was that TCR beta sequences accurately predicted the HLA-A and HLA-B alleles for most subjects in the first cohort. Because HLA typing was unavailable for some donors at each locus, only the typed subset was used in association tests. Linkage disequilibrium might explain the correlated functional status among segregating V segments, but an unknown experimental factor could not be ruled out. The cohort was sequenced for TCR beta chains only, and without alpha or paired-chain data the features that could be detected were limited. CMV serostatus was the only immune exposure information available for the cohort. Sequencing depth was assumed to be roughly uniform across donors in the presence/absence analyses, though that assumption may not hold. In a later analysis, several top co-occurrence clusters were reported to appear linked to parvovirus B19, influenza, CMV and Epstein-Barr virus. An earlier analysis of approximately 500 of the donors showed that most TCR beta V segments appeared in productive rearrangements either about 87% or about 30% of the time, which broadly matched IMGT annotations. According to a later analysis, TCR association rates differed among HLA loci, with DRB1 alleles showing the most associated TCRs and HLA-C alleles showing the fewest. In vitro tests confirmed that a few of the cytomegalovirus-associated TCR beta chains recognize cytomegalovirus antigens.

The cohort was made up of 666 healthy bone marrow donors. Cohort members were all nominally healthy when sampled, although unrecorded immune exposures were likely present. The donor was CMV seropositive and belonged to the group of over 250 seropositive cohort members. Each donor provided a peripheral blood sample, and peripheral blood mononuclear cells were used for TCR beta sequencing. The Qiagen DNeasy Blood Extraction Kit was used to extract genomic DNA from the blood cell samples. Taken from cysteine to phenylalanine, the CDR3 has 14 residues. Just CDR3 DNA is preserved here, 42 bases in frame from base 1. Trimming at the junction amounts to 7 bases on V and 4 bases on J, and the germline ends lie 15 bases apart. CDR1 and CDR2 (SGHRS, YFSETQ) derive from the germline V gene. This clone came up a few times. Its antigen remains unidentified. No much larger clonotype is one base removed from it; base qualities were not supplied.

Receptor amplification or capture employed the immunoSEQ multiplex PCR assay. The multiplex PCR relied on a mix of 60 forward primers for TCR Vbeta segments and 13 reverse primers for TCR Jbeta segments. A multiplex PCR assay on genomic DNA amplified the CDR3 region of rearranged TCR beta genes. On the Illumina HiSeq System, the amplified TCR beta libraries were sequenced as 87-base-pair reads. Concerning the study's data processing: A later analysis counted around 72 million unique TCR beta chains across the 550 to 750 repertoires, and 9 million to 14 million of these chains were shared by at least two donors. A nearest-neighbor algorithm error-corrected the raw reads and collapsed the reads into unique sequences, merging closely related sequences to remove PCR and sequencing errors. Alignment of CDR3 sequences to IMGT reference sequences was used to assign V, D and J gene segments. For a sequence to be retained, at least a six-nucleotide match to both a V gene segment and a J gene segment was required. Rearrangements were called productive when the CDR3 lacked stop codons and stayed in frame with V and J; all others were non-productive. CDR3 was defined by IMGT convention, running from the second conserved V-encoded cysteine to the conserved J-encoded phenylalanine. The earlier analysis of a few hundred of the donors excluded sequences that lacked an unambiguous match to a single V gene segment. An earlier analysis of several hundred of the donors called V segments functional above 56.7% productive rearrangements and segregating when the between-donor standard deviation exceeded 5%. A statistical classification framework was built for diagnosing cytomegalovirus status from the catalog of TCR beta chain sequences. V and J gene assignment, in a later analysis, came from comparing TCR nucleotide sequences with IMGT/GENE-DB human TR gene sequences. A later analysis assigned CDR3 sequences and most-parsimonious VDJ recombination scenarios with the TCRdist pipeline. In a later analysis, each TCR beta chain was defined by its CDR3 amino acid sequence together with its V-gene family, and reads lacking a unique V-gene family were excluded. In a later analysis, 450 to 600 highly shared, low-generation-probability nucleotide sequences were removed to address suspected cross-contamination and a sequencing artifact. In a later analysis, a clonal expansion index for each public chain was calculated from normalized within-repertoire ranks of inferred template counts. In a later analysis, generation probabilities were computed with a VDJ recombination model fitted to out-of-frame rearrangements, and the resulting probabilities were checked against IGoR. A later analysis scored TCR-TCR, TCR-HLA and TCR-CMV co-occurrence with hypergeometric tests, applying a repertoire-size bias correction to TCR pairs. False discovery rates were estimated in a later analysis by permuting HLA or CMV assignments 20 times. In a later analysis, co-occurring TCRs were grouped using DBSCAN, with TCRdist sequence similarity added in when clustering inside HLA-allele-positive subsets. For co-occurrence clustering, repertoires with fewer than 30,000 or more than 120,000 public chains were excluded, along with a handful of repertoires with anomalous nucleotide sharing. Not all clones reach the TCRdb copy of this immuneACCESS table, which keeps in-frame sequences only. Checked studies attribute under half of the gap to unresolved V genes and leave the rest unexplained. For V, J and clone size, that table is used; D and trimming come from the DNA. For this sample there are some 140,000 clones; 65% to 80% appear just once. The ten largest make up about 7% of the sample.

This chain is built from TRBV5-1 and TRBJ1-3; the D gene is unclear. The sequence was obtained from a man aged 35 to 55 in good health and CMV-seropositive. Sequencing input: PBMCs. CDR3 protein: CASQDTLGGNTIYF. The nucleotides read TGCGCCAGCCAAGACACCCTCGGAGGAAACACCATATATTTT.